The 4 T cell receptor beta chains below were found in one sample sequenced in a study of control samples from healthy donors and cancer patients. Generated by immunoSEQ multiplex PCR, the TCRdb table keeps only in-frame clones and is missing some. The table records roughly 120,000 clones, 93% of them present only once. Sequences were obtained from blood. All receptors derive from a man aged 30 to 39 in good health.

The chain is built from TRBV18 and TRBJ1-2; D is ambiguous. The ends were cut back, 3 bases at V and 4 bases at J, with 12 bases in the middle. CDR3 length: 14 residues. Germline V CDR1 and CDR2: KGHSH, LQKENI. The CDR3 nucleotides read TGTGCCAGCTCACCGGAGGGAGGCGGCTATGGCTACACCTTC. It yields the protein CASSPEGGGYGYTF.

The chain uses TRBV2 and TRBJ2-5, with unresolved D. Per the germline V gene, CDR1 is SNHLY and CDR2 is FYNNEI. The CDR3 consists of 13 residues. V lost 7 bases and J lost 5, with 14 bases in between. CDR3 sequence reads: CASTFDPRETQYF. In DNA form, the CDR3 reads TGTGCCAGCACTTTCGACCCACGGGAGACCCAGTACTTC.

The chain couples TRBV6-5 to TRBJ2-4; TRBD1 matches 7 bases. The CDR3 loop spans 13 amino acids. V lost 10 bases, J lost 1 base, and 4 bases stayed unmatched. The germline gives CDR1 MNHEY, CDR2 SVGAGI. The CDR3 nucleotides read TGTGCCACCCCGGACAGGGCCAAAAACATTCAGTACTTC. This gives the protein CATPDRAKNIQYF.

This chain links TRBV28 with TRBJ1-2; the D is unclear. The CDR3 contains 14 residues. The germline gives CDR1 MDHEN, CDR2 SYDVKM. Between the trimmed V and J ends, which lost 6 bases and 1 base, there was a span of 12 bases. This CDR3 is CASSPGSVNYGYTF. The CDR3 nucleotides read TGTGCCAGCAGCCCCGGGAGTGTTAACTATGGCTACACCTTC.